This T cell receptor beta chain appears in the sequencing data of a study of blood T cell repertoires in COVID-19. Background on the study: PBMCs, B-cell-depleted T cells, or T cells provided the cDNA or gDNA that made up the material.

The method was immunoSEQ multiplex PCR; TCRdb's version includes in-frame clones alone and lacks a portion of them. The data hold 300,000 to 400,000 clones, with more than 75% observed a single time. Participant-given clinical history determined each cohort assignment. The clonotype was recovered from a woman aged 18-29 years who had recovered from COVID-19. Sequenced material: PBMCs or T cells enriched from blood (not recorded which).

This chain's CDR3 is CASSNPGQGKNEQFF. The CDR3 DNA reads TGTGCCAGTAGTAACCCGGGACAGGGTAAAAATGAGCAGTTCTTC. The chain has TRBV19 and TRBJ2-1, with 9 bases identical to TRBD1. Germline CDR1 is LNHDA and CDR2 is SQIVND (reference sequence). Trimming removed 4 bases from V and 7 bases from J; junction bases left unmatched: 8. The CDR3 has 15 amino acids.